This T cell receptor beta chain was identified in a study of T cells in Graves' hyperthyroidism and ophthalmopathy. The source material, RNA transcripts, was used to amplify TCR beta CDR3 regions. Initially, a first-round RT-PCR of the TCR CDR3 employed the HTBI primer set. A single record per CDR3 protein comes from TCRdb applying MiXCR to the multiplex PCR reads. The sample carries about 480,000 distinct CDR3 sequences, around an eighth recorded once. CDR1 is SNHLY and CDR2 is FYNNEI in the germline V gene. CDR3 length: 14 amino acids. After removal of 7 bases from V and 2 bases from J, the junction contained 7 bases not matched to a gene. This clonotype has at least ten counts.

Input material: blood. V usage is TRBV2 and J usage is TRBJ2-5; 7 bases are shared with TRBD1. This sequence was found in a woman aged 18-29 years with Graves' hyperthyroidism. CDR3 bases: TGTGCCAGCACCTCCCGGGACAGACAAGAGACCCAGTACTTC. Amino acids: CASTSRDRQETQYF.